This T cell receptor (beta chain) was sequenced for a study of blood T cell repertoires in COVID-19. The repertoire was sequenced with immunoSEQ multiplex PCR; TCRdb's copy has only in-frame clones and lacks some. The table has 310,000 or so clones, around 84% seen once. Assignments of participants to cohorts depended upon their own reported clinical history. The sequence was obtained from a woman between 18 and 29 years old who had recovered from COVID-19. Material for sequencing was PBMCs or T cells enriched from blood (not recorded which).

The CDR3 is CASSIVGAAANYGYTF. In DNA form, the CDR3 reads TGTGCCAGTAGTATAGTAGGGGCGGCTGCAAACTATGGCTACACCTTC. The chain combines TRBV19 with TRBJ1-2, with D perhaps matching TRBD1 (5 bases). Trimming pared 1 base from V and 2 bases from J, leaving 14 bases between. Germline assignment: CDR1 LNHDA and CDR2 SQIVND (reference sequence). This CDR3 contains 16 residues.